The present TCR beta chain was sequenced within a study of Graves' ophthalmopathy and Graves' hyperthyroidism. The authors amplified TCR beta CDR3 regions, and they did so from RNA transcripts for repertoire sequencing. Following a first-round RT-PCR that used HTBI primers, a second-round multiplex PCR was carried out. TCRdb re-called the multiplex PCR reads through MiXCR, storing one row per CDR3 protein. The repertoire holds around 50,000 distinct CDR3 sequences, 50% seen once, with approximately 23% in the top ten. This clonotype was counted at least ten times. Its antigen is unidentified. Study-wide findings and caveats: Ophthalmopathy versus stable hyperthyroidism: 13-signature model gave around 90% sensitivity, 80% to 84% specificity.

CDR3 length: 15 residues. V lost 4 bases to trimming and J lost 3 bases, with 15 bases between them. Per germline, CDR1 MDHEN and CDR2 SYDVKM. This sequence joins TRBV28 and TRBJ1-2, with a possible D match to TRBD1 (6 bases). This receptor was obtained from an adult man with Graves' ophthalmopathy. Input material: peripheral blood. The CDR3 is CASSSGAGGDYGYTF. The CDR3 nucleotides read TGTGCCAGCAGTTCGGGGGCGGGTGGGGACTATGGCTACACCTTC.